This is a list of T cell receptor beta chains from one sample in a study of regulatory T cells in long-lasting Graves disease. TCRdb recomputed calls from the multiplex PCR reads with MiXCR, one row per CDR3 protein. The table includes hundreds of thousands of distinct CDR3 sequences, around 20% detected once. Sequenced material: peripheral blood mononuclear cells (PBMCs), taken when the disease was refractory, from a patient treated with antithyroid drugs. The receptors originated from a female donor with Graves disease. Each CDR3 is given with its conserved first and last residue. Fields, in order: clone size, J gene, V gene, CDR3 protein. Clone size is stated in some rows and not others, as once, few, many or a class when expanded.

>many|TRBJ2-2|TRBV12-3/TRBV12-4
CASRLGQGNTGELFF
>few|TRBJ2-2|TRBV20-1
CSAKGTSNTGELFF
>NA|TRBJ1-5|TRBV7-9
CASSLGYSQPQHF
>many|TRBJ1-5|TRBV6-1
CASRYGGQGQPQHF
>NA|TRBJ1-1|TRBV12-3/TRBV12-4
CASSLSMNPGNTEAFF
>NA|TRBJ2-2|TRBV5-5
CASSSSPGGGLFF
>many|TRBJ1-1|TRBV5-1
CASTMGGGDTEAFF
>NA|TRBJ2-1|TRBV10-3
CAISRTSEGGYNEQFF
>many|TRBJ1-1|TRBV27
CASSSDRGGTEAFF
>few|TRBJ2-7|TRBV19
CASSAGFHEQYF
>NA|TRBJ1-1|TRBV9
CASSPTRTANDMNTEAFF
>many|TRBJ2-4|TRBV2
CASRRGPGGSNIQYF
>NA|TRBJ2-7|TRBV15
CATSREGGLVGEQYF
>few|TRBJ2-2|TRBV4-1
CASSRETGGNTGELFF
>many|TRBJ1-6|TRBV2
CASSVVTGGSPLHF
>NA|TRBJ2-3|TRBV5-1
CASSSEPGPPLGAQYF
>NA|TRBJ2-3|TRBV6-1
CAVTIQRGRAPDTQYF
>NA|TRBJ2-3|TRBV2
CASSFVSGSTDTQYF
>few|TRBJ2-3|TRBV6-5
CASSYGLVDRDTQYF
>many|TRBJ2-7|TRBV7-8
CASSLAVGSSTYEQYF
>NA|TRBJ2-2|TRBV2
CTSSGRAGLNTGELFF
>NA|TRBJ2-3|TRBV27
CASSFNRAASTDTQYF
>many|TRBJ1-1|TRBV7-3
CASSSPPGQLMNTEAFF
>NA|TRBJ1-2|TRBV6-9
CASSYPTAAGGYTF
>NA|TRBJ1-4|TRBV18
CASSPGHLTPNEKLFF
>NA|TRBJ2-5|TRBV3-1
CASSQGRVQETQYF
>many|TRBJ1-1|TRBV6-1
CASRDDRRLTEAFF
>many|TRBJ2-4|TRBV3-1
CASSRRVGGNIQYF
>NA|TRBJ1-1|TRBV4-1
CASSQDVGVGTEAFF
>once|TRBJ2-1|TRBV7-9
CASSFPPTAPVYNEQFF
>NA|TRBJ2-7|TRBV5-1
CASSLEIGASGSPYEQYF
>few|TRBJ1-2|TRBV20-1
CSTMARPNYGYTF
>few|TRBJ2-5|TRBV25-1
CASSGGGVEETQYF
>many|TRBJ1-1|TRBV6-5
CASSYGRLTEAFF
>many|TRBJ2-7|TRBV20-1
CSATSGRRLTYEQYF
>few|TRBJ2-5|TRBV19
CASSKSTPSFQETQYF
>many|TRBJ2-7|TRBV19
CASSISSGRSYEQYF
>many|TRBJ2-7|TRBV7-8
CASSLGQRTASRYEQYF
>NA|TRBJ1-5|TRBV30
CAWSTGPGEPQHF
>NA|TRBJ1-1|TRBV19
CASNTLDRGTEAFF
>many|TRBJ2-1|TRBV6-1
CASARRESYNEQFF
>many|TRBJ1-4|TRBV2
CASSYPGQGDHRANEKLFF
>few|TRBJ1-1|TRBV29-1
CSVEKDLNTEAFF
>few|TRBJ2-7|TRBV13
CASSPALGGEQYF
>many|TRBJ2-5|TRBV28
CASSISGWETQYF
>NA|TRBJ2-3|TRBV6-2/TRBV6-3
CARTIVVPDTQYF
>many|TRBJ2-2|TRBV11-1
CASSGQGGDTGELFF
>NA|TRBJ1-4|TRBV5-1
CASSPQGPTNEKLFF
>NA|TRBJ1-3|TRBV6-2/TRBV6-3
CASSEVGGGGNTIYF
>few|TRBJ1-6|TRBV28
CASSFFGRDLRVGNSPLHF
>NA|TRBJ2-3|TRBV28
CASSFVRALTDTQYF
>NA|TRBJ1-5|TRBV20-1
CSARADRNQPQHF
>NA|TRBJ2-1|TRBV7-8
CANSAGGFDEQFF
>NA|TRBJ2-7|TRBV14
CASSQNFGGASAYEQYF
>few|TRBJ2-7|TRBV6-2/TRBV6-3
CASSYPGVYEQYF
>NA|NA|TRBV20-1
CSADGTGQETQYF